This T cell receptor beta chain was recorded in a study of T cells in Graves' hyperthyroidism and ophthalmopathy. As for this clonotype: Antigen: not known.

Amplification yielded TCR beta CDR3 regions, with RNA transcripts as the source. First-round RT-PCR with HTBI primers amplified the TCR CDR3 region. TCRdb used MiXCR to reprocess the multiplex PCR reads, holding one entry per CDR3 protein. The table has some 560,000 distinct CDR3 sequences, 13% to 15% seen once. Study-level results: Most thyroid clonotypes expanded above 0.001 appeared in blood too.

The CDR3 consists of 15 residues. The germline V and J ends were trimmed by 0 bases and 1 base, with 10 bases remaining between them. Germline loops: CDR1 DFQATT, CDR2 SNEGSKA (reference sequence). The TCR originated in a woman aged 35 to 49 with Graves' hyperthyroidism. The sequenced material came from blood. The chain links TRBV20-1 to TRBJ1-5; D is possibly TRBD1 (5 bases). CDR3 nucleotides: TGCAGTGCTAGAGATGGATGGGGGAGCAATCAGCCCCAGCATTTT. Amino acids: CSARDGWGSNQPQHF.